This TCR beta chain was captured in a study of blood T cells in healthy people across ages. Study results and limitations: Donor CMV status, an unknown factor, possibly confounded changes in expanded clonotypes.

The CDR3 covers 14 residues. V lost 3 bases and J lost 0, with 11 bases in between. Germline V gives CDR1 DFQATT, CDR2 SNEGSKA (reference sequence). There were healthy Caucasian individuals from Russia, aged roughly 6 to 100, serving as donors. Through a sample-barcoded 5' primer and a J-beta primer mix, a second PCR was run for 7 to 11 cycles. A template-switch adaptor that had 12 random nucleotides put a tag on each cDNA molecule. TCRdb called the 5' RACE reads again in MiXCR, with one record for every CDR3 protein. Among around 990,000 distinct CDR3 sequences listed, 35% to 45% were seen once. Details on this clonotype: Antigen: not known.

The sequence came from a man aged 18 to 29 in good health. The chain uses TRBV20-1 and TRBJ1-1; D is uncertain. Sequencing was performed on blood. The CDR3 reads CSASREGLNTEAFF. CDR3 coding DNA: TGCAGTGCTAGTAGGGAGGGTCTGAACACTGAAGCTTTCTTT.